This note documents a single TCR beta chain sequence. Its antigen target is currently unknown. The input lacks base qualities; no much larger clone sits a single base away. The immunoSEQ Assay, a bias-controlled multiplex PCR, was used to amplify TCRbeta CDR3 regions from genomic DNA. Turning to the authors' computational methods: Within the assay, amplification of reference gene primers was used to estimate how many nucleated cells each sample contained. To quantify the absolute abundance of each unique TCRbeta CDR3 rearrangement, sequence reads were collapsed and filtered. For each sample, productive Simpson clonality was calculated as the square root of Simpson's diversity index across productive rearrangements. TCRdb obtained this table from immuneACCESS and retained in-frame rearrangements with V and J assigned. These tables miss some clones; where compared with another copy, unresolved V genes account for less than half of the shortfall, and the remainder is unexplained. V and J calls and clone size come straight from that table; D and trimming were deduced from the DNA. For this sample the table gives around 64,000 clones, of which about nine tenths were detected only once. More than 4.5% of the sample rests with the top ten.

These data belong to a study of blood T cell repertoires in COVID-19 (dated by TCRdb to about 2020). Regarding the complete study: Samples from collaborators originated in the United States, Italy and Spain and spanned both the acute and convalescent phases of COVID-19. The material from the prospective study consisted of cDNA or gDNA derived from T cells, B-cell-depleted T cells, or PBMCs. Deeply sampled blood TCRbeta repertoires from subjects exposed to, actively infected with, or recovered from COVID-19 were included in the dataset. The repertoires were released in a freely available public database intended as a resource for research on the immune response to SARS-CoV-2. The samples were drawn from two sources: the first 160 participants of the ongoing ImmuneRACE study, and 1,000 to 1,500 subjects contributed by 6 global collaborators. Sample metadata almost always included a de-identified subject ID, COVID-19 status, age in years and sex. Where available, HLA class I and class II types were taken from metadata supplied by the sample provider and were not determined by assay-based typing. What the authors observed across the whole study: How much clinical and demographic metadata was included differed by source and by participant, and the metadata was provided uncurated.

The germline V gene encodes CDR1 DFQATT and CDR2 SNEGSKA (reference sequence). Including cysteine and phenylalanine, the CDR3 has 16 amino acids. Solely the CDR3 DNA is kept, with 48 bases framed from the first base. The V end gives up 3 bases and the J end 4 bases, leaving 8 bases in the junction not matched to a gene. The collaborating institutions used their own protocols to collect whole blood in K2EDTA tubes. Collaborator samples were shipped for TCRbeta analysis as frozen whole blood, isolated PBMCs, or DNA extracted from either sample type. The sequencing sample was made of peripheral blood. The chain employs TRBV20-1 and TRBJ2-5, with TRBD2 identical over 13 junction bases. This clonotype originated in a man aged 50 to 60 with active COVID-19. The nucleotides read TGCAGTGCTAGTAGTTTGGGGACTAGCGGGACAGAGACCCAGTACTTC. Translated, it reads CSASSLGTSGTETQYF.